This T cell receptor (beta chain) was identified in a study of blood T cell repertoires in COVID-19. CDR1 and CDR2 from the germline V gene are SGDLS and YYNGEE. V lost 4 bases, J lost 0 bases, and 11 bases stayed unmatched. The CDR3 runs to 18 residues. TCRdb's table, derived via immunoSEQ multiplex PCR, lists solely in-frame clones and lacks some. The table includes 120,000 to 150,000 clones, roughly 90% detected once. The clonotype was recovered from a human donor with COVID-19, enrolled during active disease. The donor label of this sample is uncertain. The J gene is TRBJ2-1, the V gene TRBV9, with TRBD2 identical over 9 bases. Sequenced material: peripheral blood. The CDR3 sequence: CASSHSWASGTSYNEQFF. DNA for the CDR3: TGTGCCAGCAGCCACAGTTGGGCTAGCGGGACCTCCTACAATGAGCAGTTCTTC.